This T cell receptor beta chain was captured in a study of T cells in Graves' hyperthyroidism and ophthalmopathy (dated by TCRdb to 2018 to 2020). Regarding the research as a whole: Peripheral blood samples were taken at the time of initial diagnosis, prior to any treatment. To identify TCR V-J signatures that set the groups apart, the researchers used a discovery cohort of 100 or so patients, made up of approximately 43 with Graves' ophthalmopathy and 57 with stable Graves' hyperthyroidism. An independent validation cohort of 18 to 20 hyperthyroidism patients and approximately 17 patients who later progressed to ophthalmopathy tested prospective prediction of ophthalmopathy. For training and testing, the 95 to 100 patients in the discovery cohort were randomly divided in a 7:3 ratio. In addition, the study compared T-cell repertoires in thyroid tissue and in blood from six Graves' hyperthyroidism patients. Once sampling was done, hyperthyroidism patients were given methimazole at a starting dose of 30 mg daily, whereas ophthalmopathy patients were given high-dose intravenous methylprednisolone. The paper describes TCR Vbeta CDR3 sequencing of roughly 130 peripheral blood samples, made up of 43 ophthalmopathy patients, around 78 hyperthyroidism patients and about 17 progressor patients. Results the study describes overall, beyond this receptor: A model built on a 13 V-J signature distinguished ophthalmopathy from stable hyperthyroidism, reaching 87.88% sensitivity and about 81% specificity in cross-validation and 80%/75% in testing. Sample size was not statistically predetermined, and blinding of investigators to group allocation was not performed. Blood samples also contained most of the expanded thyroid clonotypes (frequency above 0.001), which suggests that blood repertoires may reflect thyroid immune responses. In validation, the model predicted progression to ophthalmopathy with approximately 71% sensitivity and roughly 75% specificity, a median of 6.5 months before onset.

V is reduced by 4 bases and J by 3 bases, leaving a spacing of 16 bases between them. The cysteine opens and the phenylalanine closes a CDR3 of 16 amino acids. CDR3 DNA only is kept here, 48 bases in frame from base 1. Per the germline V gene (reference sequence), LNHNV is the CDR1 and YYDKDF is the CDR2. Remarks on this clonotype: The clone's antigen remains unknown. Qualities for individual bases were not recorded, and no much larger clone is one base off.

Amplification of TCR beta CDR3 regions was carried out from RNA transcripts. For the first round of RT-PCR on the TCR CDR3, the HTBI primer set was used together with the Qiagen OneStep RT-PCR kit. Libraries were constructed in a second round of multiplex PCR, after which size selection and purification were performed. Libraries were sequenced paired-end with 100 bp reads on an Illumina HiSeq2000. On the authors' methods: SOAPnuke was used to process the raw data, with reads discarded if the reads contained adapters or uncalled bases, had a mean Phred below 15, or lacked an exact constant-primer or identifier match. COPE v1.2.5 was used to merge the high-quality paired reads, and each unique nucleotide sequence was defined as a clonotype. Clonotypes were aligned to IMGT TRBV, TRBD and TRBJ reference segments using MiTCR v1.1. The analysis was restricted to V-J combinations with a frequency above 0.0001, which together covered just over 99% of the repertoires. A TCS score was defined as the ratio between F50 (clonal expansion) and ExV (chaos), using BLOSUM62-based TCRdist between CDR3 peptides within each V-J. Welch's t-statistics and random forest reduced 500 to 550 V-J features to some 14, which were used in a naive Bayes classifier (R e1071). Starting from the raw public reads, TCRdb applied fastp trimming at Q25, assembled clones with MiXCR and retained in-frame beta chains. Identical CDR3 protein sequences are pooled into one entry, listed with their most common genes and DNA. These V and J calls derive from TCRdb rather than the authors' analysis. Recorded for this sample are about 640,000 distinct CDR3 sequences; around 20% of them occurred a single time. Over 30% of the sample belongs to the ten largest clones.

Ophthalmopathy patients had moderately to severely active disease, Clinical Activity Score of at least 3, NOSPECS grade of at least 4, and duration under 3 months. The study excluded patients with uncontrolled infections, other autoimmune diseases, pregnancy or lactation. Diagnoses relied on clinical symptoms, serum thyroxine and TRAb, thyroid ultrasound and orbital computed tomography. PBMCs were isolated from more than 9 ml of fresh peripheral blood by Ficoll-Paque density gradient centrifugation. Total RNA was extracted using Trizol reagent, and RNA quality was assessed on an Agilent 2100 Bioanalyzer.

Rearrangement joined TRBV15 to TRBJ1-5; a tentative D match to TRBD1 spans 5 bases. The sample was blood. The receptor comes from a man in his thirties or forties with Graves' ophthalmopathy. The DNA sequence is TGTGCCACCAGCAAAGTCCCCGGGACCCTCAATCAGCCCCAGCATTTT. This translates into CATSKVPGTLNQPQHF. With all but the CDR3 taken from the reference TRBV15 and TRBJ1-5 genes, the full variable domain is: DAMVIQNPRYQVTQFGKPVTLSCSQTLNHNVMYWYQQKSSQAPKLLFHYYDKDFNNEADTPDNFQSRRPNTSFCFLDIRSPGLGDTAMYLCATSKVPGTLNQPQHFGDGTRLSIL.